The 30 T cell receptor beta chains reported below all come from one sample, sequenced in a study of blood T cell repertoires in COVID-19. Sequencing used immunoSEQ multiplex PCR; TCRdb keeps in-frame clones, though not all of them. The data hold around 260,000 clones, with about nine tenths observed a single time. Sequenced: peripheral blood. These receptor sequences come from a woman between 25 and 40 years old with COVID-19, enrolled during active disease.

CDR3 DNA: TGTGCCAGCAGCCACCCCCAAACCTACGAGCAGTACTTC. Its protein product is CASSHPQTYEQYF. The chain couples TRBV3-1 (or the pseudogene TRBV3-2) to TRBJ2-7; the D is unclear. The V and J ends lost 3 bases and 2 bases respectively, with 8 bases between them. This CDR3 is 13 amino acids long. CDR1 LGHDT and CDR2 YNNKEL come from the germline V gene (reference sequence).

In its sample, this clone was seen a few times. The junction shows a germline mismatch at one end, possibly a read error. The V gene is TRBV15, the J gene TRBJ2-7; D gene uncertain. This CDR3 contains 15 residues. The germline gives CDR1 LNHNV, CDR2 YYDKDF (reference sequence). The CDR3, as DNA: TGTGCCACCAGCCGGCGCGACGGGTCCTCCGACGAGCAGTACTTC. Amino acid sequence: CATSRRDGSSDEQYF.

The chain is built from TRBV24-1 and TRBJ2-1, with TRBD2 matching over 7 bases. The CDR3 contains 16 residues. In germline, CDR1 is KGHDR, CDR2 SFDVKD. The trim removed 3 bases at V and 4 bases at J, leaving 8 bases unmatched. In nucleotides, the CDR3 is TGTGCCACCAGTGATCCCCTAGCGGAAGTTTACAATGAGCAGTTCTTC. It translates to CATSDPLAEVYNEQFF.

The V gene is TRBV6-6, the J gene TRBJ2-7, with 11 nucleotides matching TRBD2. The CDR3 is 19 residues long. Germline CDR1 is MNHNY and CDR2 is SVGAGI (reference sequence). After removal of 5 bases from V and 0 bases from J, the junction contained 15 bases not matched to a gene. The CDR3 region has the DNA TGTGCCAGCAGTCCCGTCAGGGATGGACTAGCGGGCCTCTCCTACGAGCAGTACTTC. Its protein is CASSPVRDGLAGLSYEQYF.

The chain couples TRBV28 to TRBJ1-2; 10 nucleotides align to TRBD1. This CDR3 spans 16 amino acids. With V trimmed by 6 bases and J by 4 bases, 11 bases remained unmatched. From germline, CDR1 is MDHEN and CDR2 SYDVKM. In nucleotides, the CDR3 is TGTGCCAGCAGGGAGACAGGGGGCGCGAGGGGCTATGGCTACACCTTC. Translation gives CASRETGGARGYGYTF.

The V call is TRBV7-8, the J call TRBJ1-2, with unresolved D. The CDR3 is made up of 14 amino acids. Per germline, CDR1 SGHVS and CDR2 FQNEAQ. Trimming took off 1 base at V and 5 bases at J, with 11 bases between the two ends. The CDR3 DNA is TGTGCCAGCAGCTTAGGGGAGTCTCTTTATGGCTACACCTTC. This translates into CASSLGESLYGYTF.

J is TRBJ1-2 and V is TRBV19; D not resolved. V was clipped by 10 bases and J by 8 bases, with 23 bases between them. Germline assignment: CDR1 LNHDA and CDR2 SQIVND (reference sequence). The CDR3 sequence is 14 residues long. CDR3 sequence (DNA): TGTGCCACTACCGCACTCCATGCAATGGAGGGCTACACCTTC. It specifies CATTALHAMEGYTF.

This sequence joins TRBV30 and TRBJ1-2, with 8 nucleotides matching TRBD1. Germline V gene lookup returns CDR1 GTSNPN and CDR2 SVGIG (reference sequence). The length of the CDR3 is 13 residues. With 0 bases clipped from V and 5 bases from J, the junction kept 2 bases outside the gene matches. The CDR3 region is CAWSVDRGYGYTF. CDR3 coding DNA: TGTGCCTGGAGTGTCGACAGGGGATATGGCTACACCTTC.

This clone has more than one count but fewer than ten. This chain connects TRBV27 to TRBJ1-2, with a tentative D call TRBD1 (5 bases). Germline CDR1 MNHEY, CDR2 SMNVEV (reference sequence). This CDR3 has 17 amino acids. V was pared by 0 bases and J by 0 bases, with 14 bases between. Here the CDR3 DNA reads TGTGCCAGCAGTTTATCTTCGTCGTCAGGGTCTAACTATGGCTACACCTTC. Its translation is CASSLSSSSGSNYGYTF.

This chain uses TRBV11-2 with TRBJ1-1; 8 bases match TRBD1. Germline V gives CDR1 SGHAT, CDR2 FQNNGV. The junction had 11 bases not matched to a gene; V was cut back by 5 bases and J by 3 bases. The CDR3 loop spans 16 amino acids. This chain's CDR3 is CASSRSGTGLDTEAFF. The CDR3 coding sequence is TGTGCCAGCAGCCGGTCCGGGACAGGATTAGACACTGAAGCTTTCTTT.

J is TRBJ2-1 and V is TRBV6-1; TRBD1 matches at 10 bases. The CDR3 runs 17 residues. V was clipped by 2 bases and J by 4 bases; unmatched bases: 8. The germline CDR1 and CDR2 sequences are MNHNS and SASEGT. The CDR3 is CASSEPWGDRGYNEQFF. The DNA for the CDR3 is TGTGCCAGCAGTGAACCATGGGGGGACAGGGGATACAATGAGCAGTTCTTC.

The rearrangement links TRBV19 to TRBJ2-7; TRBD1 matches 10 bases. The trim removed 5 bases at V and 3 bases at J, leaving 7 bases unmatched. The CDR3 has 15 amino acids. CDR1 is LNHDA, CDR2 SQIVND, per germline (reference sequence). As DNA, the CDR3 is TGTGCCAGTAGTTTGACGGGACAGGGGATCTACGAGCAGTACTTC. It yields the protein CASSLTGQGIYEQYF.

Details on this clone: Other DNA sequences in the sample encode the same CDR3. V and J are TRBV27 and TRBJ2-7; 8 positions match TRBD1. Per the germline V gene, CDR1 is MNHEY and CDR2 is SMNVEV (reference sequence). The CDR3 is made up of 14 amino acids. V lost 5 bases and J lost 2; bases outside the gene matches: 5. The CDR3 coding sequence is TGTGCCAGCAGTCCCGCGACAGGGGCCTACGAGCAGTACTTC. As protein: CASSPATGAYEQYF.

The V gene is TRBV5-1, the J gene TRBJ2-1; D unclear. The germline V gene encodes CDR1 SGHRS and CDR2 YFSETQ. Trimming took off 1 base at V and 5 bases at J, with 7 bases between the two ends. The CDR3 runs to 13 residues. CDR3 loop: CASSLYPDNEQFF. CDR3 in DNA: TGCGCCAGCAGCTTGTATCCTGACAATGAGCAGTTCTTC.

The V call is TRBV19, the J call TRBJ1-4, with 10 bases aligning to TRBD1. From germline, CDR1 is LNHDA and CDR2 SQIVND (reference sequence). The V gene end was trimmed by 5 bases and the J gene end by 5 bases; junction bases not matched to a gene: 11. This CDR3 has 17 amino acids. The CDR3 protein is CASSAGVGTGVNEKLFF. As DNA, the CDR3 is TGTGCCAGTAGTGCCGGGGTTGGGACAGGGGTGAATGAAAAACTGTTTTTT.

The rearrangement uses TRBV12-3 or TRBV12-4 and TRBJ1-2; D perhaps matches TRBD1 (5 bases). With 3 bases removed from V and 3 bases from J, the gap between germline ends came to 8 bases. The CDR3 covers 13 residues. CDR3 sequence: CASSLTVYYGYTF. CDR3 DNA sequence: TGTGCCAGCAGTTTGACAGTGTACTATGGCTACACCTTC.

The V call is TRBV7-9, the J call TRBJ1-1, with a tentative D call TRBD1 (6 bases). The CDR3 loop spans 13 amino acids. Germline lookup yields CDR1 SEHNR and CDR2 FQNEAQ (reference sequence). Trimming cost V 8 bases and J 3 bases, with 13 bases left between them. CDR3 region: CASGGVGDTEAFF. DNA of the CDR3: TGTGCCAGCGGGGGCGTTGGGGACACTGAAGCTTTCTTT.

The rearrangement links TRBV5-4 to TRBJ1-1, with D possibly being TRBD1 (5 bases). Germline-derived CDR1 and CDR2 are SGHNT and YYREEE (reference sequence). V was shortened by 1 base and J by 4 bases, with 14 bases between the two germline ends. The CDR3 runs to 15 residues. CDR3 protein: CASSLFLQGTTEAFF. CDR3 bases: TGTGCCAGCAGCTTGTTCTTGCAGGGAACCACTGAAGCTTTCTTT. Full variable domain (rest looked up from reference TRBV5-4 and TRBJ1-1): ETGVTQSPTHLIKTRGQQVTLRCSSQSGHNTVSWYQQALGQGPQFIFQYYREEENGRGNFPPRFSGLQFPNYSSELNVNALELDDSALYLCASSLFLQGTTEAFFGQGTRLTVV.

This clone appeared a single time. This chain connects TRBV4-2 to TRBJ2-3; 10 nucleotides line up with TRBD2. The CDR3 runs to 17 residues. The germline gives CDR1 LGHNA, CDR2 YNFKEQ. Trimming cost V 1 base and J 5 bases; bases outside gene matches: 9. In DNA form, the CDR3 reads TGTGCCAGCAGCCAAGTGGTGGCTAGCGGGAGTGTAGATACGCAGTATTTT. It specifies CASSQVVASGSVDTQYF.

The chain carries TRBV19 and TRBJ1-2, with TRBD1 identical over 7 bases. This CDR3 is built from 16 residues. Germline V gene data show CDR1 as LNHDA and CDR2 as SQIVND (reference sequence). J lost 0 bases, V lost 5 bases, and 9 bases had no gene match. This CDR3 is CASSLRQGSTNYGYTF. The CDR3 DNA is TGTGCCAGTAGTCTACGACAGGGCAGCACTAACTATGGCTACACCTTC.

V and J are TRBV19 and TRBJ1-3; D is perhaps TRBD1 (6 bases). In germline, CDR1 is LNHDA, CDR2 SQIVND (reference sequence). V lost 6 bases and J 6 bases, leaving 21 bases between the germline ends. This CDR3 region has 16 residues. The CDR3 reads CASRVSTSPGENTIYF. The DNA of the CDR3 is TGTGCCAGTAGAGTATCGACGTCGCCAGGGGAAAACACCATATATTTT.

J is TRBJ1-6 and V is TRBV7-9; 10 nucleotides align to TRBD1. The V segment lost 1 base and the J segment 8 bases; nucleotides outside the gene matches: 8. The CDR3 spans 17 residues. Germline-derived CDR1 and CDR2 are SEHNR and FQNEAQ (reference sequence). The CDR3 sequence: CASSLVSGTGVHSPLHF. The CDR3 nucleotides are TGTGCCAGCAGCTTAGTCAGTGGGACAGGGGTTCATTCACCCCTCCACTTT.

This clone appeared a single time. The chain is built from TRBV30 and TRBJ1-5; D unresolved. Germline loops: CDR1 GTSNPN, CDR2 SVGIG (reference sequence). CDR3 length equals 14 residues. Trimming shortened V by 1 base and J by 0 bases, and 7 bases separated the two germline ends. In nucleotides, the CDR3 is TGTGCCTGGAGTGGGCTAGATAGCAATCAGCCCCAGCATTTT. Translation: CAWSGLDSNQPQHF.

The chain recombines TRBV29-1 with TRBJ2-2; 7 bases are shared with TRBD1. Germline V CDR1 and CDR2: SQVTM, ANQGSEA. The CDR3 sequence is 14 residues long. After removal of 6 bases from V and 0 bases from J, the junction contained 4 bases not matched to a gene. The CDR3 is CSVLTGANTGELFF. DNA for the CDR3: TGCAGCGTCCTCACAGGGGCGAACACCGGGGAGCTGTTTTTT.

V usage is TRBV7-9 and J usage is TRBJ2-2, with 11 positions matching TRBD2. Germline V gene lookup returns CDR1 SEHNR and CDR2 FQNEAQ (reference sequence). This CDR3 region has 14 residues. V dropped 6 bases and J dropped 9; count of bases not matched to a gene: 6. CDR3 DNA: TGTGCCAGCAGGGAGACTAGCGGGATACGGGAGCTGTTTTTT. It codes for CASRETSGIRELFF.

The CDR3 region has the DNA TGTGCCAGCGTTTTAGCCGGTATCGGGACAGTATACAATGAGCAGTTCTTC. It is translated as CASVLAGIGTVYNEQFF. V is TRBV28 and J is TRBJ2-1, with TRBD1 matching over 7 bases. The CDR3 sequence is 17 residues long. V lost 8 bases to trimming and J lost 4 bases; unmatched junction nucleotides: 17. Germline V gene sequence: CDR1 MDHEN, CDR2 SYDVKM.

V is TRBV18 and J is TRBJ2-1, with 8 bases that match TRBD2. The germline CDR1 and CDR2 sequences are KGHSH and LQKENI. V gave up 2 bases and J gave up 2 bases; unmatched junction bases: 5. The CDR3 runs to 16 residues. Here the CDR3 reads CASSPKTSGTYNEQFF. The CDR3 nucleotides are TGTGCCAGCTCACCAAAAACTAGCGGCACCTACAATGAGCAGTTCTTC.

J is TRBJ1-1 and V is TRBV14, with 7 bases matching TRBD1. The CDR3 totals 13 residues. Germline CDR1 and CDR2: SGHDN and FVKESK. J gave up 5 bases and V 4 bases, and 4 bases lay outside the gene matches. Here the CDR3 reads CASSRLRGTEAFF. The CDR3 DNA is TGTGCCAGCAGCCGTCTCAGGGGGACTGAAGCTTTCTTT.

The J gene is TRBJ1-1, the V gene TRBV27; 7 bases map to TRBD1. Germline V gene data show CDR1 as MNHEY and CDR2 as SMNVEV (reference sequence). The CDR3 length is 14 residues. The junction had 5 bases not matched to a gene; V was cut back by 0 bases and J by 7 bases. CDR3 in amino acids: CASSLSAGGDEAFF. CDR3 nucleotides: TGTGCCAGCAGTTTATCGGCAGGGGGTGATGAAGCTTTCTTT.

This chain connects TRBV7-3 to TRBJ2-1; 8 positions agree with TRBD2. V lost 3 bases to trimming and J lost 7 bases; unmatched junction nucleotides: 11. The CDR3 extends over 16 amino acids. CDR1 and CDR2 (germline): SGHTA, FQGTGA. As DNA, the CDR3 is TGTGCCAGCAGCTTCACCAGCGGGAGAGTTTATAATGAGCAGTTCTTC. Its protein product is CASSFTSGRVYNEQFF.